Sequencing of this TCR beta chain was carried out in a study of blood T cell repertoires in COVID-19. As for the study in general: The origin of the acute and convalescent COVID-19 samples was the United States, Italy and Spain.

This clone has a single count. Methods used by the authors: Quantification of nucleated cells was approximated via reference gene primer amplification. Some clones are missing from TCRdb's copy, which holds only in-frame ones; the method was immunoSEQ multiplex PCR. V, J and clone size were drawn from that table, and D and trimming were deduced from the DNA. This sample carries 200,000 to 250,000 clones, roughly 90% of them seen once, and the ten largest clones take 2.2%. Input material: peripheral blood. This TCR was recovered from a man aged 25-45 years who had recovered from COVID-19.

For the CDR3, the DNA is TGTGCCAGCCTTAGGGTACTAGGATCTGGGGCCAACGTCCTGACTTTC. Its translation is CASLRVLGSGANVLTF. The V and J genes are TRBV27 and TRBJ2-6, with a weak D call TRBD2 (5 bases). Per the germline V gene, CDR1 is MNHEY and CDR2 is SMNVEV (reference sequence). V was clipped by 8 bases and J by 1 base, with 15 bases between them. The CDR3 is made up of 16 amino acids.